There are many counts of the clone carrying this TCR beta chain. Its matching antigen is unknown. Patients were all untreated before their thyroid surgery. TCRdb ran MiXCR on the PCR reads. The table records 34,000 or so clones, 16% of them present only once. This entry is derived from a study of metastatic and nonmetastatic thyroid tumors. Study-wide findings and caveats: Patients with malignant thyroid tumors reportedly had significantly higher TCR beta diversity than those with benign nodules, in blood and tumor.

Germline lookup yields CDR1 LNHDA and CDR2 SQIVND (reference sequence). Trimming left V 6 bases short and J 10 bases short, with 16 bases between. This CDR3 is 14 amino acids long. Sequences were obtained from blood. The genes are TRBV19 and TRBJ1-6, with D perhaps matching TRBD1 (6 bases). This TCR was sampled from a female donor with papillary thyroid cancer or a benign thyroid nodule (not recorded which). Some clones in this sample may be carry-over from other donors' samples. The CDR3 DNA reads TGTGCCAGTAGCGTCACGGGGGGCGGATCACCCCTCCACTTT. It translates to CASSVTGGGSPLHF.